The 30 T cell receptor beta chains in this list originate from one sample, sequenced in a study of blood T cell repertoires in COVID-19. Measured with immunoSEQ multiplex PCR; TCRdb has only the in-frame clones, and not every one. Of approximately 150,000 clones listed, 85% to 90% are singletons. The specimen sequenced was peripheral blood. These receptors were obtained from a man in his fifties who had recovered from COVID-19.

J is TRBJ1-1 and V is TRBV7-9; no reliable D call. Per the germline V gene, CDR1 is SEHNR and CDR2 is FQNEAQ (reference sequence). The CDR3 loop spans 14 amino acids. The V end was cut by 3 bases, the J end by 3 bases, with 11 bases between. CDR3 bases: TGTGCCAGCAGCTTCACCACACCAGACACTGAAGCTTTCTTT. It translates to CASSFTTPDTEAFF.

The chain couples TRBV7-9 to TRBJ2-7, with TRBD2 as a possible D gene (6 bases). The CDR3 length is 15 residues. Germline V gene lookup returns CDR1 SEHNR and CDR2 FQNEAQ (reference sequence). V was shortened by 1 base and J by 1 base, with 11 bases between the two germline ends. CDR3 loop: CASSLEGGLSYEQYF. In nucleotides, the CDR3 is TGTGCCAGCAGCTTAGAGGGAGGTCTTTCCTACGAGCAGTACTTC.

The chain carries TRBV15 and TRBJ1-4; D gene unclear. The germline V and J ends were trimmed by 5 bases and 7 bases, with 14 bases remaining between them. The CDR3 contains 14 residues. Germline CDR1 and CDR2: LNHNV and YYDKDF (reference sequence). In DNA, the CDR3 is TGTGCCACCAGCGTAGTCCGGGGATCTGAAAAACTGTTTTTT. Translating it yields CATSVVRGSEKLFF.

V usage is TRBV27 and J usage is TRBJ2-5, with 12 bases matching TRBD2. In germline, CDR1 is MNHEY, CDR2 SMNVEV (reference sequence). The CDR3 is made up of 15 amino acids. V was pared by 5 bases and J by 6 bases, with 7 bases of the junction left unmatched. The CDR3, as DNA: TGTGCCAGCAGTACAGCTAGCGGGGGGGCACAGACCCAGTACTTC. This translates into CASSTASGGAQTQYF.

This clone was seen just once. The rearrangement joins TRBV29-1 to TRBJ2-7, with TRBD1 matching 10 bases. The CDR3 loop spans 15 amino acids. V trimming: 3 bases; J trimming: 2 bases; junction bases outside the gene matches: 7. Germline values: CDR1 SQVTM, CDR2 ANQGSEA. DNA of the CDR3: TGCAGCGTTGAGGGACAGGGGATAGCGGCCTACGAGCAGTACTTC. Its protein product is CSVEGQGIAAYEQYF.

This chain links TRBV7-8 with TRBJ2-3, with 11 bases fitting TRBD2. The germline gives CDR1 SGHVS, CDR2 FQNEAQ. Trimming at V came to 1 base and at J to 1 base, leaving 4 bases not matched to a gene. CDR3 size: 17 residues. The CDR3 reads CASSLVAGGTRTDTQYF. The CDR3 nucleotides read TGTGCCAGCAGCTTAGTAGCGGGGGGGACCCGCACAGATACGCAGTATTTT. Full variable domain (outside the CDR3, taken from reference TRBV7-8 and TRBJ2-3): GAGVSQSPRYKVAKRGQDVALRCDPISGHVSLFWYQQALGQGPEFLTYFQNEAQLDKSGLPSDRFFAERPEGSVSTLKIQRTQQEDSAVYLCASSLVAGGTRTDTQYFGPGTRLTVL.

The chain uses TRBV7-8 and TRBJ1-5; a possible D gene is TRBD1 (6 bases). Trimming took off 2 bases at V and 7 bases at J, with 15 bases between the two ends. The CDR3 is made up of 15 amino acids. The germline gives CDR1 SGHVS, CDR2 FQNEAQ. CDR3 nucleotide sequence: TGTGCCAGCAGCTTATACCAGGGGCCCAGCCAGCCCCAGCATTTT. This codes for CASSLYQGPSQPQHF.

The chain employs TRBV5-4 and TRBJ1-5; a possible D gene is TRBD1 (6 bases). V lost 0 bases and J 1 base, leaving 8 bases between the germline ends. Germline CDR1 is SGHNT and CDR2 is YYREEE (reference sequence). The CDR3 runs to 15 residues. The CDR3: CASSLGGQSNQPQHF. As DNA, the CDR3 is TGTGCCAGCAGCTTGGGGGGGCAGAGCAATCAGCCCCAGCATTTT.

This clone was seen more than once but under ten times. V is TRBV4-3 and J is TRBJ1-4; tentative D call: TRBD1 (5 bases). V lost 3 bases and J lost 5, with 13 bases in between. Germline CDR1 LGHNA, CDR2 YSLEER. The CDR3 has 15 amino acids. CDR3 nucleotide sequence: TGCGCCAGCAGCCAGGGGACTGACGGAAATGAAAAACTGTTTTTT. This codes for CASSQGTDGNEKLFF.

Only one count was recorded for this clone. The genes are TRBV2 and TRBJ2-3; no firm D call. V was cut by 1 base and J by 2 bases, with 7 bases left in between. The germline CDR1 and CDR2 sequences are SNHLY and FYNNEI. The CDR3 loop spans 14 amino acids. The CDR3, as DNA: TGTGCCAGCAGTGAAGGACTTATCACAGATACGCAGTATTTT. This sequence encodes CASSEGLITDTQYF.

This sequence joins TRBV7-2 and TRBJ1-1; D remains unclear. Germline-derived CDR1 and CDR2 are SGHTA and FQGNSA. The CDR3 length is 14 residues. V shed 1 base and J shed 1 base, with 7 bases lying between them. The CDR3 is CASSLVSGNTEAFF. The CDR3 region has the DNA TGTGCCAGCAGCTTAGTCTCAGGGAACACTGAAGCTTTCTTT.

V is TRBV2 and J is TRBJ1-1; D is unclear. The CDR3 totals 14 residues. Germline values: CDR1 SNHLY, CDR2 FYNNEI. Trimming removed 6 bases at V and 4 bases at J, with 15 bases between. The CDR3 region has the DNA TGTGCCAGCAGGAATTGGAGTGGGAGCACTGAAGCTTTCTTT. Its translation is CASRNWSGSTEAFF.

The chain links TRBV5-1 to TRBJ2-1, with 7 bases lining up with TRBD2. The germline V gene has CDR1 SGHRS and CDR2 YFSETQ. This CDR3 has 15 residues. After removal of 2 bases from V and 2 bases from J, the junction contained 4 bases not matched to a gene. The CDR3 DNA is TGCGCCAGCAGCTTCGGGGGGACCACCTACAATGAGCAGTTCTTC. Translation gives CASSFGGTTYNEQFF. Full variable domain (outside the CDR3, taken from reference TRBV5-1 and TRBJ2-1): KAGVTQTPRYLIKTRGQQVTLSCSPISGHRSVSWYQQTPGQGLQFLFEYFSETQRNKGNFPGRFSGRQFSNSRSEMNVSTLELGDSALYLCASSFGGTTYNEQFFGPGTRLTVL.

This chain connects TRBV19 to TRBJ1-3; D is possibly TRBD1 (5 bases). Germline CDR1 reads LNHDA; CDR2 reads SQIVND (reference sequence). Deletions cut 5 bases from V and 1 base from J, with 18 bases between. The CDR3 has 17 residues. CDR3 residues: CASSPRSDRVSGNTIYF. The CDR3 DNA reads TGTGCCAGTAGTCCCCGGTCTGACAGAGTGTCTGGAAACACCATATATTTT.

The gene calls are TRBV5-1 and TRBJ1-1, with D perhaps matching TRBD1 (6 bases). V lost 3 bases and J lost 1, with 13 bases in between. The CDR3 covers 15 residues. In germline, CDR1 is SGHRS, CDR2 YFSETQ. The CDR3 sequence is CASSSQGPPNTEAFF. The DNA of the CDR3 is TGCGCCAGCAGCTCACAGGGCCCTCCGAACACTGAAGCTTTCTTT.

The CDR3 here is CASSPLGTRGGNEQFF. CDR3 bases: TGTGCCAGCAGCCCACTCGGCACTCGTGGGGGGAATGAGCAGTTCTTC. The chain links TRBV3-1 (or the pseudogene TRBV3-2) to TRBJ2-1, with D perhaps TRBD2 (6 bases). Germline loops: CDR1 LGHDT, CDR2 YNNKEL (reference sequence). The CDR3 is 16 amino acids. The ends were cut back, 4 bases at V and 7 bases at J, with 20 bases in the middle.

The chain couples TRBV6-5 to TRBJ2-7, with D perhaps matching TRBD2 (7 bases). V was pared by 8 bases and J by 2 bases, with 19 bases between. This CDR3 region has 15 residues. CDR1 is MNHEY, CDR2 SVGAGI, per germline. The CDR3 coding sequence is TGTGCCAGCTATTCTAAAGCGGGGACAACCTACGAGCAGTACTTC. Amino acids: CASYSKAGTTYEQYF.

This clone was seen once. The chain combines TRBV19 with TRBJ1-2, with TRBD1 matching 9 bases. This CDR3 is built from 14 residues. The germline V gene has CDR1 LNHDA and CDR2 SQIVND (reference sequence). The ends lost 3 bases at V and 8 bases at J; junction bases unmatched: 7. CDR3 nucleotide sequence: TGTGCCAGTAGTATCCCCGGGACAGGGAACGGCTACACCTTC. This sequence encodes CASSIPGTGNGYTF.

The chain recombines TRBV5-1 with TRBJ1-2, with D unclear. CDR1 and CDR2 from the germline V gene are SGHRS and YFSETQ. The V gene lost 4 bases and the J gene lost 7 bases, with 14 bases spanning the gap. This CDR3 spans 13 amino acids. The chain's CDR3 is CASSREAGSGYTF. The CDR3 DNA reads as TGCGCCAGCAGCCGGGAGGCCGGGTCTGGCTACACCTTC.

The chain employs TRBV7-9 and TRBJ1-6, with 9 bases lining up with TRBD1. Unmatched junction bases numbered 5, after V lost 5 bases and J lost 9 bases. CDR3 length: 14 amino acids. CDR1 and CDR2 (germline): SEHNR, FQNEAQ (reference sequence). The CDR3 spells CASSLGTGPSPLHF. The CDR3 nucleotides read TGTGCCAGCAGCCTCGGGACAGGGCCTTCACCCCTCCACTTT.

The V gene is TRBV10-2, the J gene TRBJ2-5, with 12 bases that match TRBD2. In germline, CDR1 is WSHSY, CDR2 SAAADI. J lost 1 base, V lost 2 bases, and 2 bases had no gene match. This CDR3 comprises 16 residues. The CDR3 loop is CASSEGLAGTQETQYF. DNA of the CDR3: TGCGCCAGCAGTGAGGGACTAGCGGGGACCCAAGAGACCCAGTACTTC.

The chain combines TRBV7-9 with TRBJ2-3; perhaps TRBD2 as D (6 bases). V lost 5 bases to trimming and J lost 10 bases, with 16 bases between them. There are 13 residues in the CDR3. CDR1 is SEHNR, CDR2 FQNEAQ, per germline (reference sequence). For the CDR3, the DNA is TGTGCCAGCAGCCGGGCGGGGACCCTGGCGCAGTATTTT. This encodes CASSRAGTLAQYF.

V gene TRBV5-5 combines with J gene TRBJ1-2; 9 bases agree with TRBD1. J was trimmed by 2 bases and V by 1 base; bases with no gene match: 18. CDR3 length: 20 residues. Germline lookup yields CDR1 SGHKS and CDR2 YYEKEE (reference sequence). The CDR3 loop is CASSLSQNTGTGNLNYGYTF. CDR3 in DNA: TGTGCCAGCAGCTTGTCCCAAAACACCGGGACAGGGAACTTGAACTATGGCTACACCTTC.

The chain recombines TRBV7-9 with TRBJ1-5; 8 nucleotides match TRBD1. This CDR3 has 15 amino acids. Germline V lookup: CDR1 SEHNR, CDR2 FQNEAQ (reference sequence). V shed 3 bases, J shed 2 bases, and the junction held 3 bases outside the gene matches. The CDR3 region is CASSFDRGRNQPQHF. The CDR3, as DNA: TGTGCCAGCAGCTTCGACAGGGGTCGCAATCAGCCCCAGCATTTT.

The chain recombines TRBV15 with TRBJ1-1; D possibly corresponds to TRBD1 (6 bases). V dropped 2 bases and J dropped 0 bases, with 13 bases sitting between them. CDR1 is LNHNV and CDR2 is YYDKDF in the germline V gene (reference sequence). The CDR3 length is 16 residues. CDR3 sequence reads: CATSRTGLIMNTEAFF. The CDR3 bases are TGTGCCACCAGCAGAACAGGGTTGATCATGAACACTGAAGCTTTCTTT.

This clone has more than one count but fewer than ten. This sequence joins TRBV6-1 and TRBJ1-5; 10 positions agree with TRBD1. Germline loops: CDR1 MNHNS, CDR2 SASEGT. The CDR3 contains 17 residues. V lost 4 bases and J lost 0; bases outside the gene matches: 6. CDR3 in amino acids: CASSARDRGFSNQPQHF. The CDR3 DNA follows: TGTGCCAGCAGTGCCCGGGACAGGGGATTTAGCAATCAGCCCCAGCATTTT.

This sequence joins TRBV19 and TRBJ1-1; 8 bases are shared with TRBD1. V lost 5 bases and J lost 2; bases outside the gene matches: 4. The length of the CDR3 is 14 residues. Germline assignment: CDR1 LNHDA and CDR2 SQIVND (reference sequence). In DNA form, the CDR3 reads TGTGCCAGTAGTGCGGACAGGGAAAACACTGAAGCTTTCTTT. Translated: CASSADRENTEAFF.

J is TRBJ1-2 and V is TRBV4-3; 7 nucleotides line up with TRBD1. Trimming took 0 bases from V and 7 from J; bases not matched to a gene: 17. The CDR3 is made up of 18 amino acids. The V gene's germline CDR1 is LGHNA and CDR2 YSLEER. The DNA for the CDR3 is TGCGCCAGCAGCCAAGATTCTGGAGCGAGGGGGCGGATTAGTGGCTACACCTTC. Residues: CASSQDSGARGRISGYTF.

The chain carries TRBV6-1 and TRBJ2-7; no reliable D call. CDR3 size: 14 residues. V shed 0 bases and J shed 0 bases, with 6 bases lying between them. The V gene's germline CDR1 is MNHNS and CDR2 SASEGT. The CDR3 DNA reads TGTGCCAGCAGTGAAGCGAGGTCCTCCTACGAGCAGTACTTC. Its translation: CASSEARSSYEQYF.

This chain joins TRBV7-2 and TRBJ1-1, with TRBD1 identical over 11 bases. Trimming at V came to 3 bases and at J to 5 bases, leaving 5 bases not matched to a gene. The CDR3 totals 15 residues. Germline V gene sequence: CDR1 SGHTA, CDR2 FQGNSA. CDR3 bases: TGTGCCAGCAGCTTTGGGACAGGGGGAACAACTGAAGCTTTCTTT. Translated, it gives CASSFGTGGTTEAFF.